This entry lists 30 T cell receptor beta chains sequenced from one sample in a study of beta chain features in type 1 diabetes. The investigators reverse transcribed all of the isolated RNA, so they sequenced expressed TCRB transcripts. Clones were sequenced by immunoSEQ multiplex PCR, and TCRdb holds only the in-frame ones, with some missing. This table has some 170,000 clones, roughly 60% appearing once. Overall study findings and caveats: TCRB CDR3s were moderately but significantly shorter in Type 1 diabetes patients in all four CD4+ subsets.

These receptors lack a known antigen. Sample: naive CD4+ T cells from blood. The source is a young man with type 1 diabetes.

The chain is built from TRBV4-2 and TRBJ1-6; 11 nucleotides align to TRBD1. The CDR3 extends over 16 amino acids. The germline gives CDR1 LGHNA, CDR2 YNFKEQ. Trimming removed 0 bases from V and 9 bases from J; junction bases left unmatched: 4. In DNA, the CDR3 is TGTGCCAGCAGCCAAGAGCCCGGGACAGGGGGTTCACCCCTCCACTTT. This translates into CASSQEPGTGGSPLHF.

V gene TRBV28 combines with J gene TRBJ2-1; no definite D call. CDR1 MDHEN and CDR2 SYDVKM come from the germline V gene. This CDR3 is 11 amino acids long. V was pared by 4 bases and J by 12 bases, with 10 bases between. DNA for the CDR3: TGTGCCAGCAGTTCGCATCTCCGGCAGTTCTTC. This encodes CASSSHLRQFF.

A note on this clone: At one of its ends the junction is not consistent with the germline gene, which may arise from a read error. The gene calls are TRBV29-1 and TRBJ2-7; the D gene is possibly TRBD1 (5 bases). From germline, CDR1 is SQVTM and CDR2 ANQGSEA. The CDR3 consists of 12 residues. The CDR3 region has the DNA TGCAGCGTTGCGGTAGCAGGACAAGGATTTTCCTTC. Its translation is CSVAVAGQGFSF.

The chain is built from TRBV11-2 and TRBJ1-1; the D is unclear. Germline values: CDR1 SGHAT, CDR2 FQNNGV. The CDR3 has 15 residues. The germline V and J ends were trimmed by 1 base and 0 bases, with 9 bases remaining between them. The CDR3 protein is CASSLARGLNTEAFF. CDR3 bases: TGTGCCAGCAGCTTAGCGCGGGGTTTGAACACTGAAGCTTTCTTT.

This clone was seen more than once but under ten times. The gene calls are TRBV9 and TRBJ2-1; a possible D gene is TRBD1 (6 bases). Germline V gene sequence: CDR1 SGDLS, CDR2 YYNGEE. The CDR3 covers 14 residues. Trimming shortened V by 3 bases and J by 1 base, and 8 bases separated the two germline ends. The CDR3 reads CASSARGSYNEQFF. The DNA for the CDR3 is TGTGCCAGCAGCGCCAGGGGTTCCTACAATGAGCAGTTCTTC.

V is TRBV2 and J is TRBJ2-1, with TRBD2 matching 8 bases. Germline CDR1 reads SNHLY; CDR2 reads FYNNEI. The CDR3 consists of 13 residues. The junction had 1 base not matched to a gene; V was cut back by 4 bases and J by 5 bases. CDR3 amino acids: CASSGAGDNEQFF. Here the CDR3 DNA reads TGTGCCAGCAGTGGAGCGGGGGACAATGAGCAGTTCTTC.

The V gene is TRBV29-1, the J gene TRBJ1-2, with D possibly TRBD1 on 5 matching bases. Looked up from germline, CDR1 is SQVTM and CDR2 is ANQGSEA. V was shortened by 7 bases and J by 3 bases, with 9 bases between the two germline ends. CDR3 size: 11 residues. CDR3 region: CSAGLDYGYTF. CDR3 nucleotides: TGCAGCGCGGGACTGGACTATGGCTACACCTTC. Filled out from reference TRBV29-1 and TRBJ1-2, the complete variable domain reads SAVISQKPSRDICQRGTSLTIQCQVDSQVTMMFWYRQQPGQSLTLIATANQGSEATYESGFVIDKFPISRPNLTFSTLTVSNMSPEDSSIYLCSAGLDYGYTFGSGTRLTVV.

This chain joins TRBV5-6 and TRBJ2-3; TRBD1 aligns across 9 bases. In germline, CDR1 is SGHDT, CDR2 YYEEEE. The CDR3 runs 13 residues. V lost 2 bases, J lost 6 bases, and 1 base stayed unmatched. The CDR3 nucleotides are TGTGCCAGCAGCTTACAGGGGGCCGATACGCAGTATTTT. Translating it yields CASSLQGADTQYF.

This rearrangement joins TRBV11-2 to TRBJ2-7, with unresolved D. The CDR3 totals 11 residues. Trimming removed 4 bases at V and 3 bases at J, with 4 bases between. Germline V gene sequence: CDR1 SGHAT, CDR2 FQNNGV. The CDR3, as DNA: TGTGCCAGCAGCTACTACTACGAGCAGTACTTC. This codes for CASSYYYEQYF.

The chain recombines TRBV7-2 with TRBJ1-4, with TRBD1 as a possible D gene (5 bases). Germline-derived CDR1 and CDR2 are SGHTA and FQGNSA. This CDR3 comprises 14 residues. V lost 5 bases to trimming and J lost 6 bases, with 13 bases between them. The CDR3 sequence is CASSLRQFDEKLFF. The CDR3 DNA reads TGTGCCAGCAGCCTTAGACAGTTTGATGAAAAACTGTTTTTT.

The chain employs TRBV5-1 and TRBJ1-2; no clear D gene. This CDR3 is built from 15 residues. Germline assignment: CDR1 SGHRS and CDR2 YFSETQ. The V and J ends lost 0 bases and 4 bases respectively, with 13 bases between them. Written as DNA, the CDR3 is TGCGCCAGCAGCTTGGCCTTGGGCAGTCGCTATGGCTACACCTTC. It specifies CASSLALGSRYGYTF.

The rearrangement links TRBV25-1 to TRBJ2-5; TRBD1 aligns across 10 bases. This CDR3 has 15 residues. V was pared by 3 bases and J by 3 bases, with 4 bases of the junction left unmatched. In germline, CDR1 is MGHDK, CDR2 SYGVNS. The CDR3 bases are TGTGCCAGCAGTGATGGCGGGACAGGGGAAGAGACCCAGTACTTC. Its translation: CASSDGGTGEETQYF.

Only a few counts were recorded for this clone. CDR3 sequence (DNA): TGTGCCAGTAGTACCGAGATAAACACTGAAGCTTTCTTT. Its translation is CASSTEINTEAFF. The genes are TRBV19 and TRBJ1-1; D call uncertain. The germline V and J ends were trimmed by 4 bases and 2 bases, with 8 bases remaining between them. CDR1 and CDR2 (germline): LNHDA, SQIVND (reference sequence). This CDR3 has 13 amino acids.

This sequence joins TRBV25-1 and TRBJ1-2; no firm D call. The CDR3 spans 12 residues. The germline V gene has CDR1 MGHDK and CDR2 SYGVNS. The V gene lost 4 bases and the J gene lost 4 bases, with 7 bases spanning the gap. CDR3 protein: CASSGRFYGYTF. The CDR3 DNA reads as TGTGCCAGCAGTGGCAGGTTCTATGGCTACACCTTC.

The chain has TRBV4-3 and TRBJ2-1; a weak D match, TRBD2 (5 bases). The V end was cut by 4 bases, the J end by 8 bases, with 9 bases between. CDR3 length equals 12 residues. Germline V gives CDR1 LGHNA, CDR2 YSLEER. CDR3 sequence reads: CASSLAGDEQFF. CDR3 in DNA: TGCGCCAGCAGCCTAGCCGGGGATGAGCAGTTCTTC.

V gene TRBV2 combines with J gene TRBJ2-7; D uncertain. The CDR3 is 11 amino acids. From germline, CDR1 is SNHLY and CDR2 FYNNEI. V was pared by 6 bases and J by 6 bases, with 9 bases between. CDR3 coding DNA: TGTGCCAGCAGAGACGGCGGCGAGCAGTACTTC. Residues: CASRDGGEQYF.

The J gene is TRBJ2-1, the V gene TRBV6-5; D ambiguous. The CDR3 is 15 amino acids. Trimming took off 0 bases at V and 0 bases at J, with 6 bases between the two ends. CDR1 and CDR2 (germline): MNHEY, SVGAGI. CDR3 residues: CASSYSRSSYNEQFF. The DNA of the CDR3 is TGTGCCAGCAGTTACTCGCGAAGCTCCTACAATGAGCAGTTCTTC.

V usage is TRBV30 and J usage is TRBJ2-7; the match to TRBD2 covers 7 bases. The J segment lost 3 bases and the V segment lost 3 bases, leaving 11 bases of the junction unmatched. Germline CDR1 GTSNPN, CDR2 SVGIG (reference sequence). The CDR3 runs 15 residues. The CDR3 reads CAWSLGASGNYEQYF. The CDR3 DNA sequence: TGTGCCTGGAGCCTCGGGGCTAGCGGTAACTACGAGCAGTACTTC.

The V and J genes are TRBV10-3 and TRBJ1-2; 8 bases line up with TRBD1. Germline V CDR1 and CDR2: ENHRY, SYGVKD. V lost 8 bases to trimming and J lost 8 bases; unmatched junction nucleotides: 4. The CDR3 consists of 11 residues. The chain's CDR3 is CAIGQGEGYTF. The CDR3 DNA sequence: TGTGCCATCGGACAGGGAGAGGGCTACACCTTC.

In this sample, this clone turned up a few times. The CDR3 here is CASSLATGSDTQYF. CDR3 nucleotide sequence: TGTGCCAGCAGTTTAGCGACAGGGTCAGATACGCAGTATTTT. The chain combines TRBV27 with TRBJ2-3, with 7 nucleotides matching TRBD1. Trimming took 2 bases from V and 4 from J; bases not matched to a gene: 3. This CDR3 is 14 amino acids long. Germline V gene sequence: CDR1 MNHEY, CDR2 SMNVEV (reference sequence).

This clone came up once. The chain recombines TRBV7-2 with TRBJ2-5; D is unresolved. Germline values: CDR1 SGHTA, CDR2 FQGNSA. V was pared by 1 base and J by 3 bases, with 9 bases between. The CDR3 contains 14 residues. CDR3 in amino acids: CASSLGSRKETQYF. Written as DNA, the CDR3 is TGTGCCAGCAGCTTAGGTAGCAGGAAAGAGACCCAGTACTTC. The full variable domain, with the rest looked up from reference TRBV7-2 and TRBJ2-5, is GAGVSQSPSNKVTEKGKDVELRCDPISGHTALYWYRQSLGQGLEFLIYFQGNSAPDKSGLPSDRFSAERTGGSVSTLTIQRTQQEDSAVYLCASSLGSRKETQYFGPGTRLLVL.

The CDR3 loop reads CASSLEGGLSGAFF. The CDR3, as DNA: TGTGCCAGCAGCCTGGAGGGAGGCCTGTCTGGTGCGTTCTTC. The gene calls are TRBV5-4 and TRBJ2-1; possibly TRBD2 for D (6 bases). Germline V lookup: CDR1 SGHNT, CDR2 YYREEE (reference sequence). There are 14 residues in the CDR3. V shed 4 bases and J shed 15 bases, with 23 bases lying between them.

The rearrangement links TRBV30 to TRBJ1-3; no definite D call. V shed 0 bases and J shed 0 bases, with 9 bases lying between them. This CDR3 contains 15 residues. Germline assignment: CDR1 GTSNPN and CDR2 SVGIG (reference sequence). As DNA, the CDR3 is TGTGCCTGGAGTGTGGGCAGGCGCTCTGGAAACACCATATATTTT. Translation gives CAWSVGRRSGNTIYF.

The genes are TRBV28 and TRBJ2-1; the D is unclear. The V and J ends lost 1 base and 15 bases respectively, with 16 bases between them. CDR1 and CDR2 (germline): MDHEN, SYDVKM. CDR3 length equals 13 residues. This chain's CDR3 is CASSLSSPSASFF. The CDR3 nucleotides are TGTGCCAGCAGTTTATCATCCCCTTCCGCGTCGTTCTTC.

Regarding this clone: One end of the junction is discordant with germline, which a read error may explain. The chain couples TRBV7-7 to TRBJ2-3; D ambiguous. The CDR3 is made up of 13 amino acids. Germline CDR1 SSHAT, CDR2 FNYEAQ (reference sequence). The CDR3 region is CASSLTEADTQYF. CDR3 DNA sequence: TGTGCTAGCAGCTTAACAGAGGCAGATACGCAGTATTTT.

V usage is TRBV9 and J usage is TRBJ1-1, with no clear D. The germline CDR1 and CDR2 sequences are SGDLS and YYNGEE. Trimming stripped 3 bases from V and 1 base from J, with 7 bases between. This CDR3 contains 13 residues. CDR3 protein: CASSAAQNTEAFF. The CDR3 DNA follows: TGTGCCAGCAGCGCTGCACAGAACACTGAAGCTTTCTTT.

This clone has a handful of counts. DNA for the CDR3: TGCAGCGGTAATGAAGGCGTGGGACAGGGGGTCGATAATTCACCCCTCCACTTT. Residues: CSGNEGVGQGVDNSPLHF. This chain uses TRBV29-1 with TRBJ1-6; the match to TRBD1 covers 11 bases. The CDR3 runs to 18 residues. The germline V gene encodes CDR1 SQVTM and CDR2 ANQGSEA. V shed 7 bases, J shed 5 bases, and the junction held 16 bases outside the gene matches.

Only a few counts were recorded for this clone. This chain connects TRBV28 to TRBJ2-3; D is unclear. The germline V and J ends were trimmed by 1 base and 6 bases, with 14 bases remaining between them. CDR1 is MDHEN, CDR2 SYDVKM, per germline. CDR3 size: 15 residues. As DNA, the CDR3 is TGTGCCAGCAGTTTATTAGGGCCAAATCGGGATACGCAGTATTTT. The encoded protein is CASSLLGPNRDTQYF. The whole variable domain, filled in from reference TRBV28 and TRBJ2-3, reads DVKVTQSSRYLVKRTGEKVFLECVQDMDHENMFWYRQDPGLGLRLIYFSYDVKMKEKGDIPEGYSVSREKKERFSLILESASTNQTSMYLCASSLLGPNRDTQYFGPGTRLTVL.

In this sample, this clone turned up a few times. This chain connects TRBV28 to TRBJ1-6; D is undetermined. V lost 4 bases and J 12 bases, leaving 10 bases between the germline ends. CDR1 is MDHEN and CDR2 is SYDVKM in the germline V gene. The CDR3 sequence is 12 residues long. The chain's CDR3 is CASSSTGRPLHF. The CDR3 nucleotides are TGTGCCAGCAGTTCCACTGGTAGACCCCTCCACTTT.

This clone was counted only a few times. The V call is TRBV29-1, the J call TRBJ2-5; D is ambiguous. The CDR3 loop spans 13 amino acids. V was clipped by 3 bases and J by 1 base, with 9 bases between them. Germline-derived CDR1 and CDR2 are SQVTM and ANQGSEA. This CDR3 is CSVDRASQETQYF. CDR3 sequence (DNA): TGCAGCGTTGATAGGGCATCCCAAGAGACCCAGTACTTC.